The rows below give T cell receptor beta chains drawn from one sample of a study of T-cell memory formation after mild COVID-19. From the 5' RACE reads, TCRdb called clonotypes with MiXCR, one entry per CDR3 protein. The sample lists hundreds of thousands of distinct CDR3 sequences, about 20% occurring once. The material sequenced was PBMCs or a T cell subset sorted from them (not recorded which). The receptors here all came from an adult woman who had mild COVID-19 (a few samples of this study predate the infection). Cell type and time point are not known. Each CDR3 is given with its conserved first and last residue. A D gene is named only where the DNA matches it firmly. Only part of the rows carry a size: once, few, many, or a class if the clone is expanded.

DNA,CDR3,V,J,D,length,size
TGTGCCAGCAGCCAAGATTCGGGACTCCGCGCTAACTATGGCTACACCTTC,CASSQDSGLRANYGYTF,TRBV14,TRBJ1-2,.,17,few
TGTGCCAGCAGCCTCAGGACTAGCGGGGGAGGAGATACGCAGTATTTT,CASSLRTSGGGDTQYF,TRBV12-3/TRBV12-4,TRBJ2-3,TRBD2,16,few
TGTGCCAGCAGTTTGAACAGGAGATACACTGAAGCTTTCTTT,CASSLNRRYTEAFF,TRBV12-3/TRBV12-4,TRBJ1-1,.,14,few
TGTGCCACCAGTGATTTTGTTGGACGGACGCCAGACACCGGGGAGCTGTTTTTT,CATSDFVGRTPDTGELFF,TRBV24-1,TRBJ2-2,.,18,.
TGTGCCAGCAGCACCTCGACTAGCAGAAGCTCCTACGAGCAGTACTTC,CASSTSTSRSSYEQYF,TRBV12-3/TRBV12-4,TRBJ2-7,TRBD2,16,.
TGTGCCAGCACCGGAGGGTTTCAGCTCGGGCCAGATACGCAGTATTTT,CASTGGFQLGPDTQYF,TRBV11-2,TRBJ2-3,.,16,.
TGTGCCAGCAGTCCGGGACTAGCGTATGAGTCCCACAATGAGCAGTTCTTC,CASSPGLAYESHNEQFF,TRBV28,TRBJ2-1,TRBD2,17,few
TGTGCCAGCAGCCCCCGAGTTTCGGCAAGCTACGAGCAGTACTTC,CASSPRVSASYEQYF,TRBV7-8,TRBJ2-7,.,15,.
TGTGCCAGCAGTTTATCGCCTAGCGGGGGGGCGGCAGATACGCAGTATTTT,CASSLSPSGGAADTQYF,TRBV27,TRBJ2-3,TRBD2,17,.
TGCAGTGCTAGACCTAGCGGGGGACTTAAGGAGCAGTACTTC,CSARPSGGLKEQYF,TRBV20-1,TRBJ2-7,TRBD2,14,few
TGTGCCAGCAACCTGGACAGGAACTCCTACGAGCAGTACTTC,CASNLDRNSYEQYF,TRBV12-3/TRBV12-4,TRBJ2-7,TRBD1,14,.
TGTGCCAGCAGCAAACCCCGGGAGGGAAGCACAGATACGCAGTATTTT,CASSKPREGSTDTQYF,TRBV11-2,TRBJ2-3,TRBD2,16,.
TGTGCCAGCAGCCAACCCTGGGGACAGGGGGCCTGGGGCTACACCTTC,CASSQPWGQGAWGYTF,TRBV4-2,TRBJ1-2,TRBD1,16,.
TGTGCCAGCAGCTTCAGACCTCTTAGCGGTTCCTACAATGAGCAGTTCTTC,CASSFRPLSGSYNEQFF,TRBV11-3,TRBJ2-1,.,17,few
TGTGCCAGCAGCTTAAGCGGGGGGCGTCCCGGGGAGCTGTTTTTT,CASSLSGGRPGELFF,TRBV7-3,TRBJ2-2,TRBD2,15,.
TGTGCCAGCAGCCTCGGGACGTTTTATGGCTACACCTTC,CASSLGTFYGYTF,TRBV3-1,TRBJ1-2,.,13,.
TGTGCCAGCAGCTTTAAAGATCTTCGGGGGTCTGGGGCCAACGTCCTGACTTTC,CASSFKDLRGSGANVLTF,TRBV7-9,TRBJ2-6,.,18,few
TGTGCCTGGAATCCGGGGCTTACATACGAGCAGTACTTC,CAWNPGLTYEQYF,TRBV30,TRBJ2-7,.,13,.
TGTGCCAGCAGCAACTTAGCGGGGGGGCCGAAGAATGAGCAGTTCTTC,CASSNLAGGPKNEQFF,TRBV11-2,TRBJ2-1,TRBD2,16,.
TGTGCCAGCAGTTTAGCATTACACACTGAAGCTTTCTTT,CASSLALHTEAFF,TRBV12-3/TRBV12-4,TRBJ1-1,.,13,.
TGTGCCAGCCGCAGGGAAGAAGAGAGAACCGGGGAGCTGTTTTTT,CASRREEERTGELFF,TRBV12-3/TRBV12-4,TRBJ2-2,.,15,.
TGTGCCAGCAGCTCCGGACAGGGGAGCTACGCAGATACGCAGTATTTT,CASSSGQGSYADTQYF,TRBV5-5,TRBJ2-3,TRBD1,16,few
TGTGCCAGCAACCCTAACACCGGGGAGCTGTTTTTT,CASNPNTGELFF,TRBV7-3,TRBJ2-2,.,12,.
TGTGCCAGCAGTTACTCGATACGGAAGGGCGAGGGCTACACCTTC,CASSYSIRKGEGYTF,TRBV6-5,TRBJ1-2,.,15,.
TGTGCCAGCAGCGTCGGTGGGCAGTCACCCCTCCACTTT,CASSVGGQSPLHF,TRBV9,TRBJ1-6,.,13,.
TGTGCCAGCAGCTTGGACTTAATGGTGAACATTCAGTACTTC,CASSLDLMVNIQYF,TRBV5-4,TRBJ2-4,.,14,.
TGTGCCTGGGGAGTTCCTGAAGCTTTCTTT,CAWGVPEAFF,TRBV30,TRBJ1-1,.,10,.
TGTGCCAGCAGTATTACAGGGGGCTCTAGCACAGATACGCAGTATTTT,CASSITGGSSTDTQYF,TRBV12-3/TRBV12-4,TRBJ2-3,TRBD1,16,.
TGTGCCAGCAGTCAAGAAGCCAGGGGAGCCGGAGCTTTCTTT,CASSQEARGAGAFF,TRBV14,TRBJ1-1,.,14,.
TGTGCCAGCAGCTTCGGGGTTGAAGGCGGCTACACCTTC,CASSFGVEGGYTF,TRBV7-3,TRBJ1-2,.,13,.
TGTGCCAGCACAAGAGTCGGGGAAGTGAACACTGAAGCTTTCTTT,CASTRVGEVNTEAFF,TRBV2,TRBJ1-1,.,15,.
TGTGCCAGCAGTGAAACTGCAGAAGGGGACTATGGCTACACCTTC,CASSETAEGDYGYTF,TRBV25-1,TRBJ1-2,.,15,large
TGTGCCAGCAGCTATACCGGGACTAGCGGCAATGAGCAGTTCTTC,CASSYTGTSGNEQFF,TRBV6-6,TRBJ2-1,TRBD2,15,.
TGTGCCACCAGCAGAGAGTCTTCGTGGGGAACTAGCGGCGAGCAGTACTTC,CATSRESSWGTSGEQYF,TRBV15,TRBJ2-7,TRBD2,17,few
TGTGCCAGCTCACGGTCGGACAGCAAGGAAGAGCAGTACTTC,CASSRSDSKEEQYF,TRBV18,TRBJ2-7,.,14,few
TGTGCCAGCAGCCAAGATCGGGGGAACGGGGCCCGCTCCTACGAGCAGTACTTC,CASSQDRGNGARSYEQYF,TRBV4-2,TRBJ2-7,.,18,few
TGTGCCAGCGAGAATGGACTAGCGGGAGAGAACACCGGGGAGCTGTTTTTT,CASENGLAGENTGELFF,TRBV28,TRBJ2-2,TRBD2,17,.
TGTGCCAGCAGCTATACTAGCGGGAGGAGCACAGATACGCAGTATTTT,CASSYTSGRSTDTQYF,TRBV2,TRBJ2-3,TRBD2,16,.
TGTGCCAGCAGCTTAGATGGTGTTTCACCCCTCCACTTT,CASSLDGVSPLHF,TRBV7-9,TRBJ1-6,.,13,few
TGTGCCAGCAGCACAGTTCTAAGCTCCTACGAGCAGTACTTC,CASSTVLSSYEQYF,TRBV2,TRBJ2-7,.,14,few